The sequence of this T cell receptor beta chain was determined in a study of graft-versus-host responses after intestinal transplantation (TCRdb year 2021). About the investigation overall: Recipients received multivisceral, liver-intestinal, or isolated intestinal transplants. Every recipient was given anti-thymocyte globulin induction, then maintenance tacrolimus and steroids for roughly 3 years. After intestinal transplantation, graft-versus-host and host-versus-graft alloreactive T cell clones in the graft, circulation and bone marrow were tracked using bulk TCR-beta CDR3 sequencing. Alloreactive clones were identified by sequencing pre-transplant mixed lymphocyte reaction products and comparing these products with unstimulated pre-transplant donor and recipient T cells. The cohort enrolled approximately 24 intestinal transplant recipients, one of whom was a retransplant, and a few patients without pretransplant specimens were excluded. A peak of at least 4% donor T cells among recipient peripheral blood mononuclear cells was the definition used for donor T cell macrochimerism. Instead of going to the commercial service, samples from a few later patients were sequenced in-house on an Illumina MiSeq and processed with MiXCR.

CDR3 length: 16 amino acids, cysteine to phenylalanine. Solely the CDR3 DNA is kept, with 48 bases framed from the first base. V was cut back by 4 bases and J by 7 bases, leaving a gap of 19 bases between them. Based on the germline V gene (reference sequence), the CDR1 and CDR2 sequences are LNHDA and SQIVND. According to the study, the label for this sample's time point signals: cells obtained before transplantation from donor or recipient. CD3+CD4+ and CD3+CD8+ populations were FACS-sorted from unstimulated pre-transplant donor and recipient cells taken from spleen or lymph nodes. What the work shows at the level of the full study, not this receptor alone: In patients with donor T cell macrochimerism, the allografts had high GvH to HvG T cell clonal ratios. The conclusions were limited by the relatively low number and heterogeneity of the intestinal transplant patients. GvH clones were detected in recipient bone marrow, and some appeared earlier in ileal mucosa or blood, consistent with an intestinal mucosal origin. Early after transplant, declines in HvG clones were associated with peak levels of circulating GvH clones.

As concerns this clone: Its antigen specificity is not known. Qualities for individual bases were not recorded, and no much larger clone is one base off.

The library came from the immunoSEQ multiplex PCR assay. For most patients, genomic DNA was isolated using the Qiagen DNeasy Blood and Tissue Kit and was shipped frozen to Adaptive Biotechnologies for TCR sequencing. For most patients, genomic DNA was subjected to high-throughput TCR-beta CDR3 sequencing by Adaptive Biotechnologies. The study's own analysis went as follows. TCR sequencing data for approximately 17 patients were retrieved from Adaptive's ImmunoSEQ software; three other patients were processed with MiXCR and VDJtools. To correct CD4 versus CD8 sorting errors, sequences present in both subsets at a frequency ratio below 5:1 were removed. CDR3 nucleotide sequences shared by donor and recipient were removed because the origin of these sequences could not be assigned. To count as alloreactive, a clone needed at least 2-fold expansion over unstimulated cells and a minimum CFSE-low frequency of 0.002% (template counts) or 0.001% (read counts). Clones were considered mappable if detected in sequenced pre-transplant spleen, lymph node, or MLR CFSE-low populations of the donor or recipient. The cumulative frequency of alloreactive clones was calculated as a percentage of all sequences, weighted by copy number. TCRdb provides this immuneACCESS table in a form limited to in-frame rearrangements. Some clones are lacking; in checked studies, under half of them reflect an unresolved V gene, and why the rest are absent is not known. V, J and clone size are those of that table, while D and trimming were read from the DNA. Recorded for this sample are about 59,000 clones; approximately 94% of them occurred a single time. The top ten constitute more than 0.3% of the sample.

This chain is built from TRBV19 and TRBJ1-4; the D segment could be TRBD1, given 5 matching bases. The sample here was unstimulated CD4+ T cells sorted from spleen or lymph node cells, taken before transplant. This TCR derives from a human donor who was the organ donor for an intestinal transplant. The base sequence is TGTGCCAGTAGTACCGGGACCCCCCAAGCGGGTGAAAAACTGTTTTTT. It is translated as CASSTGTPQAGEKLFF.